Listed below are T cell receptor beta chains from one sample, sequenced in a study of cytomegalovirus exposure and HLA in healthy donors. Data came from immunoSEQ multiplex PCR; TCRdb stores just in-frame clones and leaves some out. This sample yields more than 130,000 clones, of which about four fifths are seen a single time; 2.8% belongs to the top ten. Sequences were obtained from PBMCs. Receptors originate from a male donor in good health and CMV-seronegative. Both conserved end residues are part of each CDR3. Fields, in order: CDR3 length, J gene, D gene, V gene, CDR3 protein. A D gene is named only where the DNA matches it firmly.

>13|TRBJ2-7|NA|TRBV6-4
CASRPPRVYEQYF
>14|TRBJ2-1|NA|TRBV9
CASSGRQAANEQFF
>15|TRBJ2-5|TRBD2|TRBV19
CASRVGGGYQETQYF
>16|TRBJ1-3|TRBD1|TRBV30
CAWSAHQGVIGNTIYF
>11|TRBJ2-1|NA|TRBV20-1
CSARVGGVQFF
>16|TRBJ2-2|TRBD2|TRBV7-8
CASSLALAANTGELFF
>15|TRBJ2-7|NA|TRBV9
CASSPREVQFYEQYF
>14|TRBJ1-2|NA|TRBV19
CASSIAPDSYGYTF
>17|TRBJ1-3|NA|TRBV9
CASSVAPLSVSGNTIYF
>14|TRBJ2-5|TRBD1|TRBV27
CASSFGQGRETQYF
>14|TRBJ2-7|TRBD2|TRBV13
CASSLIAGAYEQYF
>18|TRBJ2-1|TRBD2|TRBV25-1
CASSELKGLAGAYNEQFF
>16|TRBJ2-1|NA|TRBV9
CASSAAGLWGGNEQFF
>14|TRBJ1-5|NA|TRBV5-4
CASSSGQPNQPQHF
>14|TRBJ1-1|NA|TRBV5-1
CASSLVRQGNEAFF
>16|TRBJ2-5|TRBD2|TRBV5-6
CASSRPGLAGEETQYF
>13|TRBJ1-1|NA|TRBV25-1
CASSEFGPTEAFF
>14|TRBJ1-6|NA|TRBV5-4
CASRPDIGNSPLHF
>17|TRBJ2-1|NA|TRBV27
CASSRFLHGTTHTEQFF
>14|TRBJ1-5|TRBD1|TRBV19
CASTLDRDNQPQHF
>14|TRBJ1-1|NA|TRBV7-2
CASSPEGMNTEAFF
>15|TRBJ2-7|TRBD2|TRBV19
CASSGLGRALYEQYF
>13|TRBJ1-6|NA|TRBV14
CASSLRTLGSLHF
>15|TRBJ1-1|NA|TRBV6-6
CASSSPDSEPGEAFF
>18|TRBJ2-3|TRBD2|TRBV19
CASTRTSGRFSSTDTQYF
>15|TRBJ1-2|TRBD1|TRBV7-9
CASSLTGEDPYGYTF
>13|TRBJ1-2|NA|TRBV7-2
CASSFIEGRGYTF
>14|TRBJ2-3|TRBD2|TRBV5-1
CASSLEGLAGTQYF
>17|TRBJ2-7|NA|TRBV14
CASSQDLSPGYSYEQYF